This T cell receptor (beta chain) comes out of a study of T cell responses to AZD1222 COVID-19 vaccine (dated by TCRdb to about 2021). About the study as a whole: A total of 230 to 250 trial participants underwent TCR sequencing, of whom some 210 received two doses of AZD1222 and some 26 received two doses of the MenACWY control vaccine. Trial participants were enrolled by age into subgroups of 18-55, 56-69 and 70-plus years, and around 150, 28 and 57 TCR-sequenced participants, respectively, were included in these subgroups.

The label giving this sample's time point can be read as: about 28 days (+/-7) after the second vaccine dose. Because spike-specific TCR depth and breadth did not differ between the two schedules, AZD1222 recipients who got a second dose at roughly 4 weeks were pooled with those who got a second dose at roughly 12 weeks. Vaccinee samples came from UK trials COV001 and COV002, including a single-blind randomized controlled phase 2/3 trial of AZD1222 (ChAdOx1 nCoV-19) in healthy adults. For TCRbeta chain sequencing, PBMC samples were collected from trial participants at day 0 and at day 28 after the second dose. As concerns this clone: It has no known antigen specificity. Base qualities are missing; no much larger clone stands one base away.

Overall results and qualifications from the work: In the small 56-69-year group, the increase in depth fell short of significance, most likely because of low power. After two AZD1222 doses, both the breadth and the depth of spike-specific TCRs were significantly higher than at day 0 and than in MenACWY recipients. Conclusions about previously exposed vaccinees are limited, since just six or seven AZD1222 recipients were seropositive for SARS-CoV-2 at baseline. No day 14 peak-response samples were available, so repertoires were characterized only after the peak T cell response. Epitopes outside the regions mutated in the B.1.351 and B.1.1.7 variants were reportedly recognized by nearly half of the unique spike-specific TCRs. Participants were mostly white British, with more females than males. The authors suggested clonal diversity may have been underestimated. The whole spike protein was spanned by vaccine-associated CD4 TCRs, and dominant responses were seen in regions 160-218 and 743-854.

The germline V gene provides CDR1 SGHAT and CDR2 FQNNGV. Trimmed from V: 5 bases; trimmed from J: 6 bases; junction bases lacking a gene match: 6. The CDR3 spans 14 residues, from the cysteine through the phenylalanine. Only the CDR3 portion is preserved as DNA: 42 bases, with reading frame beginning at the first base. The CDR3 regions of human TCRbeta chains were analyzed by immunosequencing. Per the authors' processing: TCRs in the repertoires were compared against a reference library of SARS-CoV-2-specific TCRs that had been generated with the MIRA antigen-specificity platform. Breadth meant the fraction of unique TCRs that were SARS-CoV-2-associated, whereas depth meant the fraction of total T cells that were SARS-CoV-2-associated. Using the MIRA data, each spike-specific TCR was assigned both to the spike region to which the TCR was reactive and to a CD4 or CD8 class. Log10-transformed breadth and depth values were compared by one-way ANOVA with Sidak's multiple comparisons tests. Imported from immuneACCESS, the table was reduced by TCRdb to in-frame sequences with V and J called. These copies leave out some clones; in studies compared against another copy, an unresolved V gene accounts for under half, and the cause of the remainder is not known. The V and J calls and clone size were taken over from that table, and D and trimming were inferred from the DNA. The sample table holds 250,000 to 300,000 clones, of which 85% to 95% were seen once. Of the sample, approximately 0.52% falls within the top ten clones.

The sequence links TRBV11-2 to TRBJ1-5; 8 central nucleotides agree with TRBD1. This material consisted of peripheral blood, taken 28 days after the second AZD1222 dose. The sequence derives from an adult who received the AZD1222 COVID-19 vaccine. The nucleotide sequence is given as TGTGCCAGCAGCCTCTCAGGGGGCGGTCAGCCCCAGCATTTT. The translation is CASSLSGGGQPQHF.